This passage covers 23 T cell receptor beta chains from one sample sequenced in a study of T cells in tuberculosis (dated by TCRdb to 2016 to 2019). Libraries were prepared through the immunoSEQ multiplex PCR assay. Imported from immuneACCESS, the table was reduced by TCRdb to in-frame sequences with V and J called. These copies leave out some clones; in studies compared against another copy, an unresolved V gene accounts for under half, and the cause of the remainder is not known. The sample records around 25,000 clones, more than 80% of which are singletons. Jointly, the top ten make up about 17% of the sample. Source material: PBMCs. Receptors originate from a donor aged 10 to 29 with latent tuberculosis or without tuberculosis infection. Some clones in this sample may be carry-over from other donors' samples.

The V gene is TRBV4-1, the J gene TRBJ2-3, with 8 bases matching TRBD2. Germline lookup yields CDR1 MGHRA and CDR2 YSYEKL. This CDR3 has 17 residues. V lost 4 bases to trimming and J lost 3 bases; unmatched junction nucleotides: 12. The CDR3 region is CASSRFSWTSFTDTQYF. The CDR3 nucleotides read TGCGCCAGCAGCCGGTTCTCGTGGACTAGCTTTACAGATACGCAGTATTTT.

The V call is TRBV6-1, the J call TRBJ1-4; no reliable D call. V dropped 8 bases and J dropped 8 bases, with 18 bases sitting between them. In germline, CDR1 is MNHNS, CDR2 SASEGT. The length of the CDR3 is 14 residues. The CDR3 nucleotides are TGTGCCAGCCGAGGGTCCCTCCCGGGCGAAAAACTGTTTTTT. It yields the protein CASRGSLPGEKLFF.

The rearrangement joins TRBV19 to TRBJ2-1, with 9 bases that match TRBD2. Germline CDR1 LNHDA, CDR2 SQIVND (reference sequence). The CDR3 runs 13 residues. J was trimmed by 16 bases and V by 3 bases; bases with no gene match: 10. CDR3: CASSISVGTSNFF. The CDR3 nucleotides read TGTGCCAGTAGTATCTCAGTCGGGACTAGCAATTTCTTC.

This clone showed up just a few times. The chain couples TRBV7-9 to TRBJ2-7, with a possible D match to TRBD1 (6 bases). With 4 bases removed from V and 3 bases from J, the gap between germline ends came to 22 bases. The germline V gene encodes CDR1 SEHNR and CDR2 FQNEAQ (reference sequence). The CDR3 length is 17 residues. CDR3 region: CASSSLGSTGRIYEQYF. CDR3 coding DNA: TGTGCCAGCAGCTCTCTGGGGAGTACAGGGAGAATCTACGAGCAGTACTTC.

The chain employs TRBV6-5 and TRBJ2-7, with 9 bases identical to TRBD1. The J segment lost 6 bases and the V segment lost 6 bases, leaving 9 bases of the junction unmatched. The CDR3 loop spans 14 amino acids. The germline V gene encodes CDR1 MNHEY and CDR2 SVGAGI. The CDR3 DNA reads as TGTGCCAGCAGCTTAACAGGGGGCTGGGGCGAGCAGTACTTC. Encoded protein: CASSLTGGWGEQYF.

Written as DNA, the CDR3 is TGTGCCAGTCAGCAACAGGGGGCGACGCCAACCTACGAGCAGTACTTC. Translation gives CASQQQGATPTYEQYF. This chain joins TRBV11-2 and TRBJ2-7; 9 bases align to TRBD1. This CDR3 is built from 16 residues. CDR1 SGHAT and CDR2 FQNNGV come from the germline V gene. Trimming took 9 bases from V and 2 from J; bases not matched to a gene: 14.

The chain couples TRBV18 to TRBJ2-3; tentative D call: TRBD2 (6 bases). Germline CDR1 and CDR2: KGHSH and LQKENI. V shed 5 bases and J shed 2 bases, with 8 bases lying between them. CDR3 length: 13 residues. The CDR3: CASSRDSTDTQYF. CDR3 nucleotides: TGTGCCAGCTCAAGGGACTCCACAGATACGCAGTATTTT.

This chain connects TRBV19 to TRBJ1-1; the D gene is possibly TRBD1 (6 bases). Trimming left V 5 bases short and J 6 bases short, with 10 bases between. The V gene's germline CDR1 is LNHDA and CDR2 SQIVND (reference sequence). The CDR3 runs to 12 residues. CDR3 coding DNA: TGTGCCAGTAGTTTTAGACAGGCTGAAGCTTTCTTT. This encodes CASSFRQAEAFF.

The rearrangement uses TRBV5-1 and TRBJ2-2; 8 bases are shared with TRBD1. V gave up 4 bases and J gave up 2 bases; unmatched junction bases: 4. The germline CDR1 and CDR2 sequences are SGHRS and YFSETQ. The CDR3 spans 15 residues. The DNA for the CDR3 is TGCGCCAGCAGCACCGGGACAGGCAACACCGGGGAGCTGTTTTTT. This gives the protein CASSTGTGNTGELFF.

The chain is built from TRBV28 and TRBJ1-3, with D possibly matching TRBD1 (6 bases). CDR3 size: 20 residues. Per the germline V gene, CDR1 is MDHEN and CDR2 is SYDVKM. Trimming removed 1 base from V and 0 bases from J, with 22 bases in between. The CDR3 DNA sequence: TGTGCCAGCAGTTTATCGAGCCGACTTTTCTGGACAGTCTCTGGAAACACCATATATTTT. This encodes CASSLSSRLFWTVSGNTIYF.

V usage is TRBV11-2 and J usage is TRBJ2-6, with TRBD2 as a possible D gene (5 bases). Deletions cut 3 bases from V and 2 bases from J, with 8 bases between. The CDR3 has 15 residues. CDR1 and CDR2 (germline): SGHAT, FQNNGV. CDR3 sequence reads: CASSLRVAGANVLTF. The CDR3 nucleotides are TGTGCCAGCAGCTTGAGGGTTGCTGGGGCCAACGTCCTGACTTTC.

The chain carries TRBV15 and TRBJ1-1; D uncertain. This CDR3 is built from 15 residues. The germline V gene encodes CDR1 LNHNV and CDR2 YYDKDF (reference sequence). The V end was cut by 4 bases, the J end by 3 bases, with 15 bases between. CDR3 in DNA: TGTGCCACCAGCACATTCACCAGTCCCGACACTGAAGCTTTCTTT. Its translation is CATSTFTSPDTEAFF.

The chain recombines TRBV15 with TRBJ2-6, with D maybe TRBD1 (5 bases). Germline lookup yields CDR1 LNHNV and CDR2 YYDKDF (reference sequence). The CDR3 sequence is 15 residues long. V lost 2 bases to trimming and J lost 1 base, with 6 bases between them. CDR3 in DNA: TGTGCCACCAGCAGACCAGGGTCTGGGGCCAACGTCCTGACTTTC. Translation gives CATSRPGSGANVLTF.

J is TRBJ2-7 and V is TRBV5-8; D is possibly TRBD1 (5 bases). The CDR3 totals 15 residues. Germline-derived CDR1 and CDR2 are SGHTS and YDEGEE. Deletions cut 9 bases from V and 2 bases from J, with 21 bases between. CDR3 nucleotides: TGTGCCACCCAGTGGACGGTTGTGGGGCCCTACGAGCAGTACTTC. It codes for CATQWTVVGPYEQYF.

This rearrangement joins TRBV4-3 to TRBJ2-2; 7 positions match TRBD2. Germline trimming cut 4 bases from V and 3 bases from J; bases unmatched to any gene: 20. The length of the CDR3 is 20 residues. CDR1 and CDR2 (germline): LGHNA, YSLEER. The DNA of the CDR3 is TGCGCCAGCAGCCCGACAGTCGTCCTAGCCGGGAGGCCCGACACCGGGGAGCTGTTTTTT. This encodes CASSPTVVLAGRPDTGELFF.

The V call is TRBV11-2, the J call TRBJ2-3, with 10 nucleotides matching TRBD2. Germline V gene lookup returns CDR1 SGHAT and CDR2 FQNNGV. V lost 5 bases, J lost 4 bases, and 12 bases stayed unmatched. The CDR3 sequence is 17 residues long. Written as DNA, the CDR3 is TGTGCCAGCAGCCTACGGACTAGCGGAGATAGGGCAGATACGCAGTATTTT. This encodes CASSLRTSGDRADTQYF.

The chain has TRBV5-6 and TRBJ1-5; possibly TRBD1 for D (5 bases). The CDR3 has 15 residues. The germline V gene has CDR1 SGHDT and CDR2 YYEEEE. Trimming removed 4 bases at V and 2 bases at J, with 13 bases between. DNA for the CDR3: TGTGCCAGCAGCATCGTAGGAGGGGGCAATCAGCCCCAGCATTTT. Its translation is CASSIVGGGNQPQHF.

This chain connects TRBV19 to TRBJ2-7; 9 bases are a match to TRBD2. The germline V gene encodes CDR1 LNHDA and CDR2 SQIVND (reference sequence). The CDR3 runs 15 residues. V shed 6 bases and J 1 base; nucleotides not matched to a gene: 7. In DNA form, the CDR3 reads TGTGCCAGTAGCCGTACTAGCGGGTATTCCTACGAGCAGTACTTC. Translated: CASSRTSGYSYEQYF. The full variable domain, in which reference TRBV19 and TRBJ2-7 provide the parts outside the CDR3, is DGGITQSPKYLFRKEGQNVTLSCEQNLNHDAMYWYRQDPGQGLRLIYYSQIVNDFQKGDIAEGYSVSREKKESFPLTVTSAQKNPTAFYLCASSRTSGYSYEQYFGPGTRLTVT.

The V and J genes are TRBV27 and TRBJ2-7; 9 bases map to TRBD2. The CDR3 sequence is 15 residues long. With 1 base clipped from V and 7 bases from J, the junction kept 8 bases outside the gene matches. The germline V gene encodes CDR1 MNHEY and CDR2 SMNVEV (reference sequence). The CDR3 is CASSLLAGGPGEQYF. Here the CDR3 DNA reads TGTGCCAGCAGTTTATTGGCGGGAGGGCCGGGGGAGCAGTACTTC.

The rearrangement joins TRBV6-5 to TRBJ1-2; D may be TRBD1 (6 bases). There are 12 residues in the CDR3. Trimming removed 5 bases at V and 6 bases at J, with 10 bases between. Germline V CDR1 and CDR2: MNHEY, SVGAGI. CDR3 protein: CASSQGLDGYTF. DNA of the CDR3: TGTGCCAGCAGTCAGGGGTTGGATGGCTACACCTTC.

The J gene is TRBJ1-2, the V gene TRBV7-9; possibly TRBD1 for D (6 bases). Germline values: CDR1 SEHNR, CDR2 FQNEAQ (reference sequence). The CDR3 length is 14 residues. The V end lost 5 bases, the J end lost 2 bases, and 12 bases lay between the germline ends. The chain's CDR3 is CASSPTTGNYGYTF. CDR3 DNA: TGTGCCAGCAGCCCGACGACAGGAAACTATGGCTACACCTTC.

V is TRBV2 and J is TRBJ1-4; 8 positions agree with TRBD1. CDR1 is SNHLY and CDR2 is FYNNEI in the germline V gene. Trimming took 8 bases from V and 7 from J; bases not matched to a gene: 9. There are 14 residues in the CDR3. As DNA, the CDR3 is TGTGCCAGCGCTGACCAGGGGGCGGTTGAAAAACTGTTTTTT. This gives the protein CASADQGAVEKLFF.

The CDR3, as DNA: TGTGCCAGCAGCTTAGGGTTCAGGGTGGAAGAGACCCAGTACTTC. Protein: CASSLGFRVEETQYF. The chain joins TRBV11-2 to TRBJ2-5; possibly TRBD1 for D (5 bases). The V end was cut by 1 base, the J end by 3 bases, with 12 bases between. The CDR3 has 15 amino acids. Germline CDR1 reads SGHAT; CDR2 reads FQNNGV.